This T cell receptor (beta chain) was recorded in a study of blood T cell repertoires in COVID-19. Study-wide context: The United States, Italy and Spain were the sources of the acute and convalescent COVID-19 samples.

How the authors handled the data: Amplification from reference gene primers served as the basis for estimated nucleated cell counts. Measured with immunoSEQ multiplex PCR; TCRdb has only the in-frame clones, and not every one. The DNA was the basis for D and trimming; V, J and clone size are from that table. The sample shows hundreds of thousands of clones, more than 70% of them seen only once. Trimming left V 0 bases short and J 3 bases short, with 9 bases between. This CDR3 is built from 15 residues. Per germline, CDR1 SGHVS and CDR2 FQNEAQ. Sample: peripheral blood. The source of this sequence is a woman aged 55-69 years with COVID-19, enrolled during active disease. The chain links TRBV7-8 to TRBJ1-5, with a possible D match to TRBD1 (6 bases). The CDR3 here is CASSLAAGDNQPQHF. In DNA, the CDR3 is TGTGCCAGCAGCTTAGCGGCAGGGGACAATCAGCCCCAGCATTTT.